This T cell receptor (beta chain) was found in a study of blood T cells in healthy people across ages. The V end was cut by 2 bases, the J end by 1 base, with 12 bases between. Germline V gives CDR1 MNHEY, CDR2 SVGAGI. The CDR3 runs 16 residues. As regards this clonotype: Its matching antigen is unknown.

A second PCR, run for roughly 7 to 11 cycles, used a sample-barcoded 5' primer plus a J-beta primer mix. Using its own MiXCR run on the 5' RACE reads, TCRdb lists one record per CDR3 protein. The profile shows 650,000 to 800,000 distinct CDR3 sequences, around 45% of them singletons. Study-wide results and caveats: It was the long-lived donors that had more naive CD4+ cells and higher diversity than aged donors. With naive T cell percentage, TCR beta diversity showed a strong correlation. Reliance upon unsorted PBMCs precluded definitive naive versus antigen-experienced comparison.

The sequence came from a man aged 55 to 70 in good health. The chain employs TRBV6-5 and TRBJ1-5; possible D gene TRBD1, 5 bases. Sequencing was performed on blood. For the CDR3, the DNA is TGTGCCAGCAGTTACGGGCCCCCAGGGAGCAATCAGCCCCAGCATTTT. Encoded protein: CASSYGPPGSNQPQHF.